The 27 T cell receptor beta chains in this list originate from one sample, sequenced in a study of PD-L1 blockade in urothelial cancer (dated by TCRdb to 2015 to 2018). Library generation was performed with the immunoSEQ multiplex PCR assay. TCRdb carries this immuneACCESS record with in-frame sequences only. Its versions omit some clonotypes, under half of them owing to an unresolved V gene in the studies checked, with the rest unexplained. Recorded for this sample are about 90,000 clones; around four fifths of them occurred a single time. Around 7.7% of the sample goes to the ten largest clones. This specimen's time point label, per the study, means: peripheral blood 6 weeks after treatment start. The sequencing used PBMCs, collected around atezolizumab (anti-PD-L1) treatment. Every receptor here comes from a man in his sixties or seventies with urothelial cancer.

The genes are TRBV30 and TRBJ2-7, with a tentative D call TRBD1 (5 bases). Germline loops: CDR1 GTSNPN, CDR2 SVGIG (reference sequence). The CDR3 covers 12 residues. V was trimmed by 3 bases and J by 4 bases, leaving 10 bases between them. The CDR3 DNA reads as TGTGCCTGGAGGACAAGGGGTTACGAGCAGTACTTC. It encodes CAWRTRGYEQYF.

V gene TRBV23-1 combines with J gene TRBJ1-5; D gene uncertain. Being an ORF, TRBV23-1 has a function that is uncertain. This CDR3 region has 12 residues. Trimming stripped 3 bases from V and 11 bases from J, with 11 bases between. The CDR3 loop reads CASSQPAGSQHF. DNA of the CDR3: TGCGCCAGCAGTCAGCCTGCCGGGTCCCAGCATTTT.

The chain combines TRBV7-6 with TRBJ2-1; TRBD2 agrees at 7 bases. The CDR3 runs 15 residues. After removal of 1 base from V and 4 bases from J, the junction contained 4 bases not matched to a gene. Germline V gives CDR1 SGHVS, CDR2 FNYEAQ. The CDR3 reads CASSLGGGGYNEQFF. In DNA form, the CDR3 reads TGTGCCAGCAGCTTAGGTGGGGGGGGGTACAATGAGCAGTTCTTC.

The genes are TRBV6-6 and TRBJ1-3; D not certain. In germline, CDR1 is MNHNY, CDR2 SVGAGI (reference sequence). This CDR3 is 14 amino acids long. The V gene lost 2 bases and the J gene lost 1 base, with 6 bases spanning the gap. In DNA, the CDR3 is TGTGCCAGCAGTTACGAGGGATCTGGAAACACCATATATTTT. Protein sequence: CASSYEGSGNTIYF.

The gene calls are TRBV18 and TRBJ1-1; perhaps TRBD1 as D (5 bases). The V gene lost 3 bases and the J gene lost 0 bases, with 11 bases spanning the gap. The CDR3 is made up of 15 amino acids. Per germline, CDR1 KGHSH and CDR2 LQKENI. CDR3 loop: CASSPSTGVNTEAFF. DNA of the CDR3: TGTGCCAGCTCACCCTCCACAGGCGTGAACACTGAAGCTTTCTTT.

Only one count was recorded for this clone. In nucleotides, the CDR3 is TGTGCCAGCAGTGCTTTTGCGGGGGCGGGTAAAGAGACCCAGTACTTC. Its protein product is CASSAFAGAGKETQYF. The V gene is TRBV6-1, the J gene TRBJ2-5; a possible D gene is TRBD2 (7 bases). CDR1 and CDR2 from the germline V gene are MNHNS and SASEGT. The CDR3 is made up of 16 amino acids. V lost 4 bases and J lost 3, with 18 bases in between.

The J gene is TRBJ2-2, the V gene TRBV30, with a weak D call TRBD1 (6 bases). Trimming took 0 bases from V and 5 from J, leaving 13 bases between them. The CDR3 has 15 amino acids. In germline, CDR1 is GTSNPN, CDR2 SVGIG (reference sequence). Here the CDR3 reads CAWSVGGRDTGELFF. The DNA for the CDR3 is TGTGCCTGGAGTGTTGGGGGCAGAGATACCGGGGAGCTGTTTTTT.

The CDR3 loop reads CASSPGQGSYEQYF. DNA for the CDR3: TGTGCCAGCTCACCGGGACAGGGATCCTACGAGCAGTACTTC. This rearrangement joins TRBV18 to TRBJ2-7, with 9 nucleotides matching TRBD1. V lost 3 bases, J lost 1 base, and 1 base stayed unmatched. The CDR3 extends over 14 amino acids. The germline CDR1 and CDR2 sequences are KGHSH and LQKENI.

The chain carries TRBV6-5 and TRBJ1-1; 8 nucleotides align to TRBD1. The CDR3 sequence is 14 residues long. V lost 2 bases, J lost 4 bases, and 3 bases stayed unmatched. CDR1 is MNHEY, CDR2 SVGAGI, per germline. This CDR3 reads CASSYDRGLTEAFF. The CDR3 region has the DNA TGTGCCAGCAGTTACGACAGGGGTCTCACTGAAGCTTTCTTT.

This clone has only a few counts. The rearrangement uses TRBV4-2 and TRBJ1-1; D possibly corresponds to TRBD1 (5 bases). V lost 2 bases and J lost 6, with 16 bases in between. The CDR3 runs 15 residues. The germline CDR1 and CDR2 sequences are LGHNA and YNFKEQ. The CDR3 sequence: CASSQTGPPEPEAFF. The CDR3 DNA reads TGTGCCAGCAGCCAAACAGGACCCCCTGAGCCTGAAGCTTTCTTT.

This clone was seen a few times. The genes are TRBV19 and TRBJ1-5; no clear D gene. From germline, CDR1 is LNHDA and CDR2 SQIVND (reference sequence). Between the trimmed V and J ends, which lost 2 bases and 3 bases, there was a span of 11 bases. This CDR3 has 15 residues. The CDR3 spells CASSISGSNNQPQHF. As DNA, the CDR3 is TGTGCCAGTAGTATAAGCGGCAGTAACAATCAGCCCCAGCATTTT.

The chain links TRBV9 to TRBJ2-2, with 11 bases aligning to TRBD2. This CDR3 has 13 amino acids. V was pared by 4 bases and J by 10 bases, with 3 bases of the junction left unmatched. Per germline, CDR1 SGDLS and CDR2 YYNGEE. CDR3 protein: CASSLAGGLELFF. CDR3 DNA: TGTGCCAGCAGCTTAGCGGGGGGGCTGGAGCTGTTTTTT.

The chain recombines TRBV5-1 with TRBJ1-1, with 7 bases matching TRBD1. Germline loops: CDR1 SGHRS, CDR2 YFSETQ. The CDR3 is 16 amino acids. Trimming took 0 bases from V and 10 from J; bases not matched to a gene: 15. For the CDR3, the DNA is TGCGCCAGCAGCTTGGTCCCCCCAGGGGGTTACTCATTAGCTTTCTTT. This encodes CASSLVPPGGYSLAFF.

The sample holds a few counts of this clone. J is TRBJ2-7 and V is TRBV11-3, with TRBD1 matching over 8 bases. Germline-derived CDR1 and CDR2 are SGHNT and YENEEA. The length of the CDR3 is 17 residues. The ends lost 7 bases at V and 5 bases at J; junction bases unmatched: 19. CDR3 loop: CASTSTGAQPRPHEQYF. The CDR3 region has the DNA TGTGCCAGCACCTCGACAGGGGCCCAGCCAAGGCCCCACGAGCAGTACTTC.

A note on this clone: This sample also contains other DNA sequences that code for the same CDR3. This chain connects TRBV7-9 to TRBJ1-1; D ambiguous. The CDR3 contains 13 residues. Germline CDR1 and CDR2: SEHNR and FQNEAQ (reference sequence). The V gene lost 3 bases and the J gene lost 1 base, with 6 bases spanning the gap. The CDR3 DNA sequence: TGTGCCAGCAGCTTGAGTGGGAACACTGAAGCTTTCTTT. Amino acid sequence: CASSLSGNTEAFF.

The rearrangement uses TRBV5-4 and TRBJ2-1, with D possibly matching TRBD1 (6 bases). Trimming removed 0 bases at V and 7 bases at J, with 14 bases between. The CDR3 totals 15 residues. Germline assignment: CDR1 SGHNT and CDR2 YYREEE (reference sequence). CDR3 in amino acids: CASSLGPGEANEQFF. In DNA, the CDR3 is TGTGCCAGCAGCTTGGGTCCAGGGGAAGCTAATGAGCAGTTCTTC. Full variable domain (outside the CDR3, taken from reference TRBV5-4 and TRBJ2-1): ETGVTQSPTHLIKTRGQQVTLRCSSQSGHNTVSWYQQALGQGPQFIFQYYREEENGRGNFPPRFSGLQFPNYSSELNVNALELDDSALYLCASSLGPGEANEQFFGPGTRLTVL.

This clone was recorded a few times. The V call is TRBV27, the J call TRBJ2-7, with 7 bases matching TRBD1. Trimming took 2 bases from V and 3 from J; bases not matched to a gene: 4. The CDR3 is 14 residues long. Germline V gives CDR1 MNHEY, CDR2 SMNVEV (reference sequence). CDR3 sequence (DNA): TGTGCCAGCAGTTTAGTGCGACAGGGCTACGAGCAGTACTTC. Residues: CASSLVRQGYEQYF.

V and J are TRBV7-9 and TRBJ2-7; D is perhaps TRBD1 (5 bases). V lost 1 base and J lost 3, with 10 bases in between. Germline-derived CDR1 and CDR2 are SEHNR and FQNEAQ (reference sequence). The CDR3 loop spans 14 amino acids. The CDR3 reads CASSLEAGNYEQYF. As DNA, the CDR3 is TGTGCCAGCAGCTTAGAGGCAGGGAACTACGAGCAGTACTTC.

The chain has TRBV19 and TRBJ2-5, with D maybe TRBD1 (6 bases). The germline V and J ends were trimmed by 5 bases and 2 bases, with 9 bases remaining between them. The CDR3 consists of 13 residues. Germline V gene lookup returns CDR1 LNHDA and CDR2 SQIVND (reference sequence). In nucleotides, the CDR3 is TGTGCCAGTAGTCCCGACAGGCAAGAGACCCAGTACTTC. This codes for CASSPDRQETQYF.

V gene TRBV19 combines with J gene TRBJ2-5, with 8 nucleotides matching TRBD2. The V segment lost 5 bases and the J segment 4 bases; nucleotides outside the gene matches: 9. The V gene's germline CDR1 is LNHDA and CDR2 SQIVND (reference sequence). The CDR3 is made up of 15 amino acids. CDR3 residues: CASSPQGREGETQYF. The DNA for the CDR3 is TGTGCCAGTAGTCCCCAGGGTCGGGAGGGAGAGACCCAGTACTTC.

The chain has TRBV5-4 and TRBJ1-3, with D maybe TRBD1 (6 bases). This CDR3 has 14 amino acids. The V gene's germline CDR1 is SGHNT and CDR2 YYREEE (reference sequence). Trimming took off 2 bases at V and 4 bases at J, with 10 bases between the two ends. The CDR3, as DNA: TGTGCCAGCAGCTTCGGGACACGGGGAAACACCATATATTTT. It yields the protein CASSFGTRGNTIYF.

V gene TRBV5-1 combines with J gene TRBJ2-1; TRBD2 matches 11 bases. The V and J ends lost 5 bases and 8 bases, in that order; junction bases with no gene match: 9. This CDR3 is 15 amino acids long. The germline V gene encodes CDR1 SGHRS and CDR2 YFSETQ. CDR3 DNA: TGCGCCAGCAGGGAGACTAGCGGGATGATGTATGAGCAGTTCTTC. Translation gives CASRETSGMMYEQFF.

This chain uses TRBV5-6 with TRBJ2-2; 8 bases fit TRBD2. CDR3 length: 14 residues. Germline V CDR1 and CDR2: SGHDT, YYEEEE. V dropped 4 bases and J dropped 4; count of bases not matched to a gene: 3. The CDR3 sequence: CASSPGGATGELFF. CDR3 DNA: TGTGCCAGCAGCCCGGGGGGGGCCACCGGGGAGCTGTTTTTT.

The chain has TRBV2 and TRBJ1-2; 9 bases match TRBD1. V shed 7 bases and J 5 bases; nucleotides not matched to a gene: 11. CDR1 is SNHLY, CDR2 FYNNEI, per germline. The CDR3 is 15 amino acids. The chain's CDR3 is CASTRDRELEYGYTF. CDR3 in DNA: TGTGCCAGCACCCGGGACAGGGAGCTTGAATATGGCTACACCTTC. Complete variable domain (other parts from reference TRBV2 and TRBJ1-2): EPEVTQTPSHQVTQMGQEVILRCVPISNHLYFYWYRQILGQKVEFLVSFYNNEISEKSEIFDDQFSVERPDGSNFTLKIRSTKLEDSAMYFCASTRDRELEYGYTFGSGTRLTVV.

This clone has more than one count but fewer than ten. The rearrangement joins TRBV11-2 to TRBJ2-2; 10 bases are a match to TRBD2. This CDR3 has 16 residues. CDR1 and CDR2 from the germline V gene are SGHAT and FQNNGV. After removal of 5 bases from V and 4 bases from J, the junction contained 7 bases not matched to a gene. The CDR3 reads CASSPSGRGGTGELFF. For the CDR3, the DNA is TGTGCCAGCAGCCCTAGCGGGAGAGGCGGCACCGGGGAGCTGTTTTTT.

The gene calls are TRBV5-1 and TRBJ1-2; no clear D gene. This CDR3 has 16 residues. The V gene's germline CDR1 is SGHRS and CDR2 YFSETQ. The V end was cut by 0 bases, the J end by 5 bases, with 17 bases between. CDR3 DNA sequence: TGCGCCAGCAGCTTGGACATCACTTCAACGGGGTATGGCTACACCTTC. This codes for CASSLDITSTGYGYTF.

This chain's CDR3 is CASSHSGGSYGYTF. DNA of the CDR3: TGTGCCAGCAGCCACTCAGGGGGTAGCTATGGCTACACCTTC. The chain joins TRBV6-5 to TRBJ1-2, with 7 bases identical to TRBD1. The ends lost 6 bases at V and 4 bases at J; junction bases unmatched: 8. This CDR3 contains 14 residues. In germline, CDR1 is MNHEY, CDR2 SVGAGI.